One and the same sample provided the 2 T cell receptor beta chains below, sequenced in a study of shared clonotypes between healthy human individuals. TCRdb's copy holds only in-frame clones and misses some; the assay was immunoSEQ multiplex PCR. The table lists more than 2 million clones, approximately 96% of them singletons. The sequencing input was naive CD4+ T cells sorted from blood. The subset was: CD45RA+ positively selected. Receptor source: a man younger than 35 in good health.

The chain is built from TRBV28 and TRBJ2-5, with 8 nucleotides matching TRBD2. V dropped 5 bases and J dropped 1; count of bases not matched to a gene: 9. The germline V gene has CDR1 MDHEN and CDR2 SYDVKM. The CDR3 has 16 residues. The CDR3 loop reads CASSAAGTRGQETQYF. The CDR3 DNA follows: TGTGCCAGCAGTGCGGCCGGGACTAGGGGCCAAGAGACCCAGTACTTC. Using reference TRBV28 and TRBJ2-5 for the parts outside the CDR3, the full variable domain is DVKVTQSSRYLVKRTGEKVFLECVQDMDHENMFWYRQDPGLGLRLIYFSYDVKMKEKGDIPEGYSVSREKKERFSLILESASTNQTSMYLCASSAAGTRGQETQYFGPGTRLLVL.

The V call is TRBV5-1, the J call TRBJ1-2, with a possible D match to TRBD1 (5 bases). Trimming removed 8 bases from V and 4 bases from J, with 15 bases in between. The CDR3 loop spans 13 amino acids. CDR1 and CDR2 (germline): SGHRS, YFSETQ. CDR3: CASRVAGTYGYTF. As DNA, the CDR3 is TGCGCCAGTAGGGTCGCGGGGACCTATGGCTACACCTTC.